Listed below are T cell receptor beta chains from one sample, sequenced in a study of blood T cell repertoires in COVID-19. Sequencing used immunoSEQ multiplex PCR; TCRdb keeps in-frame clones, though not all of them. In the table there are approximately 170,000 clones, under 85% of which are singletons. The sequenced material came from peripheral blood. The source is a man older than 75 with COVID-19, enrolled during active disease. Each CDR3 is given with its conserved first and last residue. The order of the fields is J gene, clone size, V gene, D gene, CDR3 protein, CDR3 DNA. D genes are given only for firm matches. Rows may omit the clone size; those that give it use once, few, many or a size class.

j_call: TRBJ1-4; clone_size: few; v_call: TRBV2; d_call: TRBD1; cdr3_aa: CASSLDRGNEKLFF; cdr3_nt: TGTGCCAGCAGTCTTGACAGGGGAAATGAAAAACTGTTTTTT
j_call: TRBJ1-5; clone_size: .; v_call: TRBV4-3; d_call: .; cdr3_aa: CASSQDLSQPQHF; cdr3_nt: TGCGCCAGCAGCCAAGATCTTAGTCAGCCCCAGCATTTT
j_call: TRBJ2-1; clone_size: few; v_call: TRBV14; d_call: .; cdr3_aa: CASSQEQGGNYNEQFF; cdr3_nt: TGTGCCAGCAGCCAAGAACAGGGAGGGAACTACAATGAGCAGTTCTTC
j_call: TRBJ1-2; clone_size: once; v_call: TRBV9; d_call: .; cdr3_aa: CASSVVAGEPGGYTF; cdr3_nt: TGTGCCAGCAGCGTAGTAGCGGGAGAGCCAGGGGGCTACACCTTC
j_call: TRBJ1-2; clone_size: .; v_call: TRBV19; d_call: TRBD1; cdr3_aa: CASSIKDRGFYGYTF; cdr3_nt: TGTGCCAGTAGTATTAAGGACAGGGGATTCTATGGCTACACCTTC
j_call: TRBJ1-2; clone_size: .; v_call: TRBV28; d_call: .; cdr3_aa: CASRFQQVGYGYTF; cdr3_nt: TGTGCCAGCAGATTTCAACAGGTCGGATATGGCTACACCTTC
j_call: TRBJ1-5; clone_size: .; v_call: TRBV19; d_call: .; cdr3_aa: CASSMERGNQPQHF; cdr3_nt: TGTGCCAGTAGTATGGAGAGGGGCAATCAGCCCCAGCATTTT
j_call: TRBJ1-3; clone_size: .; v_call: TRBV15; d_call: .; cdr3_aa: CATSDRTASSGNTIYF; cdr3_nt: TGTGCCACCAGCGACCGGACAGCGAGCTCTGGAAACACCATATATTTT
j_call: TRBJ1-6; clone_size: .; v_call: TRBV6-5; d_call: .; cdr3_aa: CASTAGAGNSPLHF; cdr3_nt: TGTGCCAGCACGGCGGGGGCGGGTAATTCACCCCTCCACTTT
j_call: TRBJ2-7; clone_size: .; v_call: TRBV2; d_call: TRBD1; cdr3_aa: CASSEARQGLYF; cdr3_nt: TGTGCCAGCAGTGAAGCCCGACAGGGTCTTTACTTC
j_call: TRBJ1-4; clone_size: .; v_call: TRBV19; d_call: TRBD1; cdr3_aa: CASSTDRVNEKLFF; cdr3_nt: TGTGCCAGTAGTACCGACAGGGTCAACGAAAAACTGTTTTTT
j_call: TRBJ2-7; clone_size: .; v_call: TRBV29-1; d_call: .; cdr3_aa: CSVSQGSYEQYF; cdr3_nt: TGCAGCGTTTCTCAGGGATCCTACGAGCAGTACTTC
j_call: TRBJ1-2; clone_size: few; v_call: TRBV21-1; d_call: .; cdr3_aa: CASSKATGNYGYTF; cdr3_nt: TGTGCCAGCAGCAAAGCCACGGGTAACTATGGCTACACCTTC
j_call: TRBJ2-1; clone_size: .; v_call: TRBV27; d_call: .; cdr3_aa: CASNPGSYNEQFF; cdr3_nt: TGTGCCAGCAATCCGGGCTCCTACAATGAGCAGTTCTTC
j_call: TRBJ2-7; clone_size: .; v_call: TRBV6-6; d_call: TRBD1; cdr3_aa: CASTNRGLSAYEQYF; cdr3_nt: TGTGCCAGCACCAACAGGGGGCTCAGCGCCTACGAGCAGTACTTC
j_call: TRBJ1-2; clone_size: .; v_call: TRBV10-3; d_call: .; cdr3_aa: CAISPGGDYGYTF; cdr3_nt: TGTGCCATCAGCCCGGGAGGGGATTATGGCTACACCTTC
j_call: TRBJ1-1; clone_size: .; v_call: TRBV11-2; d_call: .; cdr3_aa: CASSLLYNTEAFF; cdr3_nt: TGTGCCAGCAGCCTACTCTACAACACTGAAGCTTTCTTT
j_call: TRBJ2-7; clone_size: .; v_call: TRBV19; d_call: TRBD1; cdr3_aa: CASSIGDRVIYEQYF; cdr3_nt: TGTGCCAGTAGTATAGGCGACAGGGTGATCTACGAGCAGTACTTC
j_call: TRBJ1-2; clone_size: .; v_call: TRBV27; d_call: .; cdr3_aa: CASSLREGRGYGYTF; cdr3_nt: TGTGCCAGCAGTCTCCGGGAAGGGCGAGGGTATGGCTACACCTTC
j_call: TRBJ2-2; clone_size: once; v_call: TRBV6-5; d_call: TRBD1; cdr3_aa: CASRGQGNGELFF; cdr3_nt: TGTGCCAGCAGGGGACAGGGTAACGGGGAGCTGTTTTTT
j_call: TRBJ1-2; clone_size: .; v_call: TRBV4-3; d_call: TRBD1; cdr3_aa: CASSQEARGRLGYTF; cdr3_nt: TGCGCCAGCAGCCAAGAGGCCAGGGGGCGTCTTGGCTACACCTTC
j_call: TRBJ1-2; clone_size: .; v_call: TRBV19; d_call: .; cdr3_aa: CASSSQVNYGYTF; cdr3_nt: TGTGCCAGTAGTTCCCAGGTCAACTATGGCTACACCTTC
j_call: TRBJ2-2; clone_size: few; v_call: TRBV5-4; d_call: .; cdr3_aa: CASSLVWGRNTGELFF; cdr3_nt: TGTGCCAGCAGCTTGGTTTGGGGCAGGAACACCGGGGAGCTGTTTTTT
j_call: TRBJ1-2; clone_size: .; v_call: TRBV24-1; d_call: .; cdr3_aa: CATSDSDRHYGYTF; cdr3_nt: TGTGCCACCAGTGATTCCGACAGGCACTATGGCTACACCTTC
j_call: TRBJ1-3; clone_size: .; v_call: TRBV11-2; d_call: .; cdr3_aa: CASSLSQGGNTIYF; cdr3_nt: TGTGCCAGCAGCTTATCCCAGGGTGGAAACACCATATATTTT
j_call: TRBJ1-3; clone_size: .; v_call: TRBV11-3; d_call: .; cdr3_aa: CASSVGGLSGNTIYF; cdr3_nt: TGTGCCAGCAGCGTAGGTGGACTGTCTGGAAACACCATATATTTT
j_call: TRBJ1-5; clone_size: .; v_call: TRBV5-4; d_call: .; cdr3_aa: CASSPEPQQGQPQHF; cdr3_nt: TGTGCCAGCAGCCCGGAGCCACAGCAGGGCCAGCCCCAGCATTTT
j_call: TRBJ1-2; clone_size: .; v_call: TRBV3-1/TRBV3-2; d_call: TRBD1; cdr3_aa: CASSHRDRGRGGYTF; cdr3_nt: TGTGCCAGCAGCCACCGGGACAGGGGGCGCGGTGGCTACACCTTC
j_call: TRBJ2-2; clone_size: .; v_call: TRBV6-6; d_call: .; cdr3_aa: CASGGTPNTGELFF; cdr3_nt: TGTGCCTCCGGAGGGACCCCGAACACCGGGGAGCTGTTTTTT
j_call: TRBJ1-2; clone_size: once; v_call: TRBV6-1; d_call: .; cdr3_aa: CASSEAGRYGYTF; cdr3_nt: TGTGCCAGCAGTGAAGCGGGGCGCTACGGCTACACCTTC
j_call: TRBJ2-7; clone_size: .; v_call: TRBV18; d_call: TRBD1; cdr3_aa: CASSPSVDRVYEQYF; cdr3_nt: TGTGCCAGCTCACCATCCGTGGACAGGGTCTACGAGCAGTACTTC
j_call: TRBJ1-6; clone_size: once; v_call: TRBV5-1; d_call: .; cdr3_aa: CASSLDGVREPLHF; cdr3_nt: TGCGCCAGCAGCTTGGACGGGGTGAGGGAGCCCCTCCACTTT
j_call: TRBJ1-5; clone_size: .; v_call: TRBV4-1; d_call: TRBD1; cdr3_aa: CASSQAFQGAQPQHF; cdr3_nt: TGCGCCAGCAGCCAAGCCTTCCAGGGGGCACAGCCCCAGCATTTT
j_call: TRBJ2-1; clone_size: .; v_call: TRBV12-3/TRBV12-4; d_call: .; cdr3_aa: CASSSTGQSEVF; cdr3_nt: TGTGCCAGCAGCTCGACCGGACAGTCGGAGGTCTTC
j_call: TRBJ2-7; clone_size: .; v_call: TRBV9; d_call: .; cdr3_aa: CASSRDMGTYEQYF; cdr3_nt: TGTGCCAGCAGCCGGGACATGGGAACCTACGAGCAGTACTTC
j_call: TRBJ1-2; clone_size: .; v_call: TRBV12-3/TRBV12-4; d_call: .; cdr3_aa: CASSPYRGGTF; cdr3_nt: TGTGCCAGCAGCCCCTACCGGGGGGGCACCTTC
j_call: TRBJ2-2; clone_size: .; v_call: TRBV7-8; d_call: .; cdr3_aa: CASSRRREGWTGELFF; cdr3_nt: TGTGCCAGCAGCCGACGCCGAGAGGGTTGGACCGGGGAGCTGTTTTTT
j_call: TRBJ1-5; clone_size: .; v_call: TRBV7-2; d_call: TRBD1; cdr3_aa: CASSFDRAQPQHF; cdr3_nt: TGTGCCAGCAGCTTCGACAGGGCGCAGCCCCAGCATTTT
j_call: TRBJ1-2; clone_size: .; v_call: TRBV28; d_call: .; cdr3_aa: CATREAGDGYTF; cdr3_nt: TGTGCCACCCGGGAGGCAGGGGATGGCTACACCTTC
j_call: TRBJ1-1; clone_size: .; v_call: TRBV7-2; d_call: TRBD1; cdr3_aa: CASSSTGGMNTEAFF; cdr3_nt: TGTGCCAGCAGCTCAACAGGGGGCATGAACACTGAAGCTTTCTTT
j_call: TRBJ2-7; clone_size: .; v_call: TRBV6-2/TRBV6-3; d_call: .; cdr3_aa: CASSYPPGQRAYEQYF; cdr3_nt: TGTGCCAGCAGTTACCCACCTGGCCAGCGGGCCTACGAGCAGTACTTC
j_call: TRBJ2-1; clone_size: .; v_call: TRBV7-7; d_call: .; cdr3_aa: CASSLVVGAYEQFF; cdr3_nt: TGTGCCAGCAGCTTAGTCGTAGGGGCGTATGAGCAGTTCTTC
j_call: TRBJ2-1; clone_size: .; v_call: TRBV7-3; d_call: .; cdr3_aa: CASSLMASPLYNEQFF; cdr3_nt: TGTGCCAGCAGCTTAATGGCTAGCCCTCTTTACAATGAGCAGTTCTTC
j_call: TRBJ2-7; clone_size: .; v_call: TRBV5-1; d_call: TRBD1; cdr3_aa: CASSPSGQGYEQYF; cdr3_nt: TGCGCCAGCAGTCCTTCGGGACAGGGCTACGAGCAGTACTTC
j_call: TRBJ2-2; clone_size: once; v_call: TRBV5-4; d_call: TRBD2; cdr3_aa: CASSPPGLAEAGELFF; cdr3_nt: TGTGCCAGCAGCCCTCCGGGACTAGCGGAAGCCGGGGAGCTGTTTTTT